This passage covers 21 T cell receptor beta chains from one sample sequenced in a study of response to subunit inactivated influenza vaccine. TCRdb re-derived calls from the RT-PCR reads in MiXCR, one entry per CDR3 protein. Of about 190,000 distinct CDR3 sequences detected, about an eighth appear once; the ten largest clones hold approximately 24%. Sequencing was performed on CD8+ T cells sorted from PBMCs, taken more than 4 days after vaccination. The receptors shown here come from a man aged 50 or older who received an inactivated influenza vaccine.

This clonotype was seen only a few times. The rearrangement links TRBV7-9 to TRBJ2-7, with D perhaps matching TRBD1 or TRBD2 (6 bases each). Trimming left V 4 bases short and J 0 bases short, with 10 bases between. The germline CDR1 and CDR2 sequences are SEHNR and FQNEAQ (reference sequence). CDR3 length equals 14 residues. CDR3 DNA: TGTGCCAGCAGCTACGGGGGCGCCTCCTACGAGCAGTACTTC. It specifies CASSYGGASYEQYF.

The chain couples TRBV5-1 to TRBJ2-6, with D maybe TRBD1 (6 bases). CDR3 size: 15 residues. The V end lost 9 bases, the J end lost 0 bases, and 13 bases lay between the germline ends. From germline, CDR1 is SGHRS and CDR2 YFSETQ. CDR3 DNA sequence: TGCGCCAAACCGGGACAAACCTCTGGGGCCAACGTCCTGACTTTC. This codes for CAKPGQTSGANVLTF.

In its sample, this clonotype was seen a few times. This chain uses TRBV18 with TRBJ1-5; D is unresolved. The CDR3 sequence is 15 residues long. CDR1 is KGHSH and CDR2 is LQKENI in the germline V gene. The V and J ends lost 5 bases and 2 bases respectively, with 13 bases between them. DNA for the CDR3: TGTGCCAGCTCATCCACAAGCGCTGGCAATCAGCCCCAGCATTTT. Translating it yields CASSSTSAGNQPQHF.

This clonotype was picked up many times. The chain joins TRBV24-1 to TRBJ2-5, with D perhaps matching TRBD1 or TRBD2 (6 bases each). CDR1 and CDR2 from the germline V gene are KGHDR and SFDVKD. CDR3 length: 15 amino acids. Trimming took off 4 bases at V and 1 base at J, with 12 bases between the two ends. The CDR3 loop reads CATSEAKGGQETQYF. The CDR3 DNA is TGTGCCACCAGTGAAGCTAAGGGGGGCCAAGAGACCCAGTACTTC.

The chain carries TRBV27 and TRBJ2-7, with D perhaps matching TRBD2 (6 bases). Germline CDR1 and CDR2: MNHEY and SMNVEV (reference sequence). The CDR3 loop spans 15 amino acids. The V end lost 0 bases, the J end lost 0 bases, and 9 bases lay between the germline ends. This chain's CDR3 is CASSLSSGHSYEQYF. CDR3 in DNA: TGTGCCAGCAGTTTATCCAGCGGGCACTCCTACGAGCAGTACTTC.

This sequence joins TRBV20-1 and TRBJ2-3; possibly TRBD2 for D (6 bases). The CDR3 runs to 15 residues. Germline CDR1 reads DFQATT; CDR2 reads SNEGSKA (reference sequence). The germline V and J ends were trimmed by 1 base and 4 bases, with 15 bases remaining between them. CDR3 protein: CSARGGTSRADTQYF. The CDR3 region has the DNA TGCAGTGCTAGAGGGGGGACTTCACGGGCAGATACGCAGTATTTT.

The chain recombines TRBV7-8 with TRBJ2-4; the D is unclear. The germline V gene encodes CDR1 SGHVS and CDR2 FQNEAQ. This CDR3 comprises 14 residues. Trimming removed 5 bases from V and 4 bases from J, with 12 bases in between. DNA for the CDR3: TGTGCCAGCAGCCCGACGGACGTGAAAAACATTCAGTACTTC. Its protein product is CASSPTDVKNIQYF.

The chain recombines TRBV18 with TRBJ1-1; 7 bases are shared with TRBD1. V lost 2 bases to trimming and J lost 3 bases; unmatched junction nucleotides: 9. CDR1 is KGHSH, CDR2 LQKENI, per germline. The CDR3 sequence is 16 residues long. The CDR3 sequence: CASSPVRGHEDTEAFF. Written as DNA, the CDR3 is TGTGCCAGCTCACCAGTGAGGGGGCATGAGGACACTGAAGCTTTCTTT.

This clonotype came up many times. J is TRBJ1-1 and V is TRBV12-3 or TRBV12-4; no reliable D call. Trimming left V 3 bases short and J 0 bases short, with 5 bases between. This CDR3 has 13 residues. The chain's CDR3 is CASSFTVNTEAFF. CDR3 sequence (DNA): TGTGCCAGCAGTTTTACGGTGAACACTGAAGCTTTCTTT.

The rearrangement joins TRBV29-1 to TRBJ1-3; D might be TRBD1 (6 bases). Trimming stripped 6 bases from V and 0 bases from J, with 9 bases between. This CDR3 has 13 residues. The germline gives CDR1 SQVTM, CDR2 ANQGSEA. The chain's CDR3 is CSVRQVSGNTIYF. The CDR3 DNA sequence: TGCAGCGTCAGACAGGTCTCTGGAAACACCATATATTTT. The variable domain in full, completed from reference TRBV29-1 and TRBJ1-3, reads SAVISQKPSRDICQRGTSLTIQCQVDSQVTMMFWYRQQPGQSLTLIATANQGSEATYESGFVIDKFPISRPNLTFSTLTVSNMSPEDSSIYLCSVRQVSGNTIYFGEGSWLTVV.

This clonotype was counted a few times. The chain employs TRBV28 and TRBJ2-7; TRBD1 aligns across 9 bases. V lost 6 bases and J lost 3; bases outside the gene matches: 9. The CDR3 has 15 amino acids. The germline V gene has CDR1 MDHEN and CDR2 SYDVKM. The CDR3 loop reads CASRVLTGGIYEQYF. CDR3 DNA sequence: TGTGCCAGCAGGGTATTGACAGGGGGGATCTACGAGCAGTACTTC.

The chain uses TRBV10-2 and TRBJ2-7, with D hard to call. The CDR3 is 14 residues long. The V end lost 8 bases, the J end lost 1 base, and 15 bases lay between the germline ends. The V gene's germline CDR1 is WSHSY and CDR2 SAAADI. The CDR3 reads CASWKTDGSYEQYF. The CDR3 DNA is TGCGCCAGCTGGAAGACGGACGGGTCCTACGAGCAGTACTTC.

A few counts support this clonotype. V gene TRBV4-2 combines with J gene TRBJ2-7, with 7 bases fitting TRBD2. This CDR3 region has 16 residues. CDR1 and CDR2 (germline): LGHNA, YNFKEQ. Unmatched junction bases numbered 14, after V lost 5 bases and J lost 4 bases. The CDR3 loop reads CASSSLLAADGYEQYF. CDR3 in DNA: TGTGCCAGCAGCTCACTCCTAGCGGCAGACGGTTACGAGCAGTACTTC.

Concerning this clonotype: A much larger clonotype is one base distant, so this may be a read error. CDR3 DNA sequence: TGTGCCAGCAGGTCCAACAGGGGGCTTGAAAAACTGTTTTTT. This gives the protein CASRSNRGLEKLFF. The chain couples TRBV7-9 to TRBJ1-4; 9 bases line up with TRBD1. Germline CDR1 reads SEHNR; CDR2 reads FQNEAQ (reference sequence). Losses at the gene ends were 6 bases for V and 7 bases for J; bases not matched to a gene: 6. CDR3 length: 14 amino acids.

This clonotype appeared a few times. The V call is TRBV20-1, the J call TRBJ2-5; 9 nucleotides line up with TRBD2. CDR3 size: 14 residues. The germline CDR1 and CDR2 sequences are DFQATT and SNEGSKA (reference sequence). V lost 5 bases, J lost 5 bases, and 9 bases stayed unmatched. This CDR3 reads CSAEERGAVETQYF. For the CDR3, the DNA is TGCAGTGCTGAAGAGCGGGGGGCGGTCGAGACCCAGTACTTC.

CDR3 sequence: CASSSDLGHYGYTF. The CDR3 nucleotides are TGTGCCAGCAGCTCCGATTTGGGGCATTATGGCTACACCTTC. The J gene is TRBJ1-2, the V gene TRBV5-5, with D possibly TRBD1 on 5 matching bases. The CDR3 has 14 residues. Germline CDR1 is SGHKS and CDR2 is YYEKEE (reference sequence). V shed 3 bases and J shed 5 bases, with 14 bases lying between them.

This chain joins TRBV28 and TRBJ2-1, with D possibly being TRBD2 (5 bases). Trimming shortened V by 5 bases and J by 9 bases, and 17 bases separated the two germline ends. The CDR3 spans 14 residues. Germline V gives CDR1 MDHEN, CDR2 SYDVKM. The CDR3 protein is CASSTSPSSGEQFF. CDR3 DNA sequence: TGTGCCAGCAGTACCTCTCCTAGCAGCGGTGAGCAGTTCTTC.

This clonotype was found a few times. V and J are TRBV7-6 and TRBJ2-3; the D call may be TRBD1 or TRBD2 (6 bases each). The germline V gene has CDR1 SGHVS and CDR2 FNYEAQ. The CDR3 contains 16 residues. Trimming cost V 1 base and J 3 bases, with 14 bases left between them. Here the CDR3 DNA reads TGTGCCAGCAGCTTAGGAGGAGGGGGGCCGACAGATACGCAGTATTTT. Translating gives CASSLGGGGPTDTQYF.

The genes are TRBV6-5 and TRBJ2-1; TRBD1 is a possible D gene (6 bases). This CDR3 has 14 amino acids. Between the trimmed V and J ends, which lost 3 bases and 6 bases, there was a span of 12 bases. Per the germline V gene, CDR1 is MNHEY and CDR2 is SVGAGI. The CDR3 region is CASSYVQGVNEQFF. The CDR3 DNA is TGTGCCAGCAGTTATGTACAGGGTGTCAATGAGCAGTTCTTC.

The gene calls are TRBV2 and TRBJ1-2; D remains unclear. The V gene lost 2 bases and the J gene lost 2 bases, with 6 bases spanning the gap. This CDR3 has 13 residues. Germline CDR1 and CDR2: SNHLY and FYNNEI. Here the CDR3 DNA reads TGTGCCAGCAGTGAACCCCTGAACTATGGCTACACCTTC. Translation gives CASSEPLNYGYTF.

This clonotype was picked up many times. In DNA form, the CDR3 reads TGCAGTGCCCGGTGGGCGGGGAGCACCTACGAGCAGTACTTC. Residues: CSARWAGSTYEQYF. V usage is TRBV20-1 and J usage is TRBJ2-7; TRBD2 is a possible D gene (6 bases). V was cut by 6 bases and J by 2 bases, with 17 bases left in between. Germline assignment: CDR1 DFQATT and CDR2 SNEGSKA (reference sequence). The CDR3 is 14 amino acids.